This TCR beta chain was identified during a study of T cells in women clearing cervical HPV infection. Study-wide context: Women with histologically confirmed HPV16-related CIN3 or worse, 2 with invasive cancer, served as cases.

Trimming took 3 bases from V and 0 from J, leaving 9 bases between them. The CDR3 runs 15 residues. The V gene's germline CDR1 is SGDLS and CDR2 YYNGEE. With regard to this clone: The sequenced fragment ends 3 residues before the CDR3 boundary, so the rest is inferred from the germline J gene.

The method was immunoSEQ multiplex PCR; TCRdb's version includes in-frame clones alone and lacks a portion of them. The record lists some 30,000 clones, of which the ten most abundant hold 1.6%. The sequence was collected from a woman aged 18-69 years with a cervical HPV16 infection that either progressed to CIN3+ or cleared (not recorded which). Material for sequencing was blood buffy coat. The chain recombines TRBV9 with TRBJ2-2, with D possibly TRBD2 on 6 matching bases. CDR3 sequence: CASSALASNTGELFF. The sequenced part of the CDR3 DNA is TGTGCCAGCAGCGCCCTAGCGTCGAACACCGGGGAG.